This is a list of T cell receptor beta chains from one sample in a study of blood T cell repertoires in COVID-19. Profiled with immunoSEQ multiplex PCR; TCRdb holds only in-frame clones, not every one. The sample yields a few hundred thousand clones, just under 90% seen once. Sample: PBMCs or T cells enriched from blood (not recorded which). These receptors originate from a man younger than 40 who had recovered from COVID-19. CDR3s include the opening cysteine and the closing phenylalanine or tryptophan. The D gene is left open where the match is weak. Not every row has a clone size; where given, it reads once, few, many or a size class.

- | - | 13 | TRBJ2-1 | TRBV29-1 | CSVGTGSDNEQFF | TGCAGCGTTGGAACGGGATCAGACAATGAGCAGTTCTTC
- | TRBD1 | 13 | TRBJ1-5 | TRBV19 | CASSTTGVQPQHF | TGTGCCAGTAGTACTACAGGGGTTCAGCCCCAGCATTTT
- | TRBD1 | 15 | TRBJ1-1 | TRBV5-4 | CASSLDRGPNTEAFF | TGTGCCAGCAGCTTGGACAGGGGACCGAACACTGAAGCTTTCTTT
- | TRBD2 | 16 | TRBJ2-3 | TRBV20-1 | CSASTGLAGGTDTQYF | TGCAGTGCTAGTACCGGACTAGCGGGGGGCACAGATACGCAGTATTTT
- | - | 12 | TRBJ1-2 | TRBV12-3/TRBV12-4 | CASSSPNYGYTF | TGTGCCAGCAGTTCTCCTAACTATGGCTACACCTTC
- | - | 14 | TRBJ1-5 | TRBV7-8 | CASSPGTINQPQHF | TGTGCCAGCAGCCCCGGGACAATCAATCAGCCCCAGCATTTT
- | TRBD1 | 17 | TRBJ1-1 | TRBV7-9 | CASSSRQGAILDTEAFF | TGTGCCAGCAGCTCCCGACAGGGGGCGATTCTGGACACTGAAGCTTTCTTT
- | - | 18 | TRBJ1-1 | TRBV21-1 | CASSNAGTGDNAHTEAFF | TGTGCCAGCAGCAACGCCGGGACAGGTGATAATGCGCACACTGAAGCTTTCTTT
- | - | 14 | TRBJ1-2 | TRBV9 | CASSVAPENYGYTF | TGTGCCAGCAGCGTAGCCCCAGAAAACTATGGCTACACCTTC
- | - | 11 | TRBJ1-1 | TRBV28 | CASSLGRQAFF | TGTGCCAGCAGTTTGGGGCGACAAGCTTTCTTT
- | - | 15 | TRBJ2-7 | TRBV28 | CASSFGGATFDEQYF | TGTGCCAGCAGTTTCGGCGGAGCCACGTTCGACGAGCAGTACTTC
- | - | 16 | TRBJ2-2 | TRBV4-3 | CASSQPQGRNTGELFF | TGCGCCAGCAGCCAACCACAGGGAAGGAACACCGGGGAGCTGTTTTTT
- | - | 15 | TRBJ1-6 | TRBV28 | CASTPSDGDNSPLHF | TGTGCCAGCACCCCGAGTGACGGAGATAATTCACCCCTCCACTTT
- | TRBD1 | 18 | TRBJ1-5 | TRBV27 | CASSLGDRAISRNQPQHF | TGTGCCAGCAGTTTAGGGGACAGGGCTATTTCCCGCAATCAGCCCCAGCATTTT
- | - | 16 | TRBJ1-3 | TRBV4-1 | CASSQDPGLSGNTIYF | TGCGCCAGCAGCCAAGATCCAGGCCTCTCTGGAAACACCATATATTTT
- | - | 15 | TRBJ2-6 | TRBV6-5 | CASSYSWSGANVLTF | TGTGCCAGCAGTTACTCGTGGAGTGGGGCCAACGTCCTGACTTTC
- | TRBD1 | 15 | TRBJ2-3 | TRBV11-2 | CASSPRDRGADTQYF | TGTGCCAGCAGCCCCCGGGACAGGGGTGCAGATACGCAGTATTTT
- | TRBD1 | 14 | TRBJ1-2 | TRBV3-1/TRBV3-2 | CASSSTGQNYGYTF | TGTGCCAGCAGCTCAACGGGACAGAACTATGGCTACACCTTC
- | TRBD2 | 15 | TRBJ2-7 | TRBV7-9 | CASSLVSGNSYEQYF | TGTGCCAGCAGCTTAGTTAGCGGGAACTCCTACGAGCAGTACTTC
- | - | 16 | TRBJ1-3 | TRBV11-2 | CASSPNVGQFGNTIYF | TGTGCCAGCAGCCCAAACGTTGGACAGTTTGGAAACACCATATATTTT
- | TRBD1 | 12 | TRBJ1-2 | TRBV29-1 | CSAKNQGDGYTF | TGCAGCGCCAAAAACCAGGGGGATGGCTACACCTTC
- | TRBD1 | 13 | TRBJ1-5 | TRBV19 | CARGQGGNQPQHF | TGTGCCAGAGGACAGGGGGGGAATCAGCCCCAGCATTTT
- | TRBD1 | 16 | TRBJ1-2 | TRBV10-3 | CAISVGGTELNYGYTF | TGTGCCATCAGTGTAGGTGGGACAGAACTTAACTATGGCTACACCTTC
- | - | 13 | TRBJ2-5 | TRBV5-1 | CASSLPVQETQYF | TGCGCCAGCAGCTTGCCAGTCCAAGAGACCCAGTACTTC
once | - | 11 | TRBJ2-1 | TRBV19 | CASSLYNEQFF | TGTGCCTCGTCCCTCTACAATGAGCAGTTCTTC
- | - | 14 | TRBJ1-6 | TRBV4-3 | CASSQEAGISPLHF | TGCGCCAGCAGCCAAGAAGCAGGCATTTCACCCCTCCACTTT
- | - | 16 | TRBJ2-3 | TRBV3-1/TRBV3-2 | CASTSRVGGGTDTQYF | TGTGCCAGCACCTCCCGGGTCGGGGGTGGCACAGATACGCAGTATTTT
- | TRBD1 | 14 | TRBJ2-7 | TRBV9 | CASSADRGFGEQYF | TGTGCCAGCAGCGCCGACAGGGGGTTTGGCGAGCAGTACTTC
- | - | 17 | TRBJ1-6 | TRBV18 | CASSPFLGEEGNSPLHF | TGTGCCAGCTCACCATTTCTAGGGGAGGAAGGGAATTCACCCCTCCACTTT
- | - | 14 | TRBJ2-2 | TRBV9 | CASSTGVNTGELFF | TGTGCCAGCAGTACGGGGGTGAACACCGGGGAGCTGTTTTTT
- | TRBD2 | 19 | TRBJ2-1 | TRBV9 | CASSVFGTSGGAAANEQFF | TGTGCCAGCAGCGTATTTGGGACTAGCGGGGGGGCAGCCGCCAATGAGCAGTTCTTC
- | TRBD1 | 15 | TRBJ1-6 | TRBV7-2 | CASSLLQGGNSPLHF | TGTGCCAGCAGCCTATTACAGGGGGGTAATTCACCCCTCCACTTT
- | TRBD2 | 17 | TRBJ2-3 | TRBV9 | CASSVNRDYLNTDTQYF | TGTGCCAGCAGCGTTAACCGGGACTACTTAAACACAGATACGCAGTATTTT
- | - | 16 | TRBJ2-7 | TRBV7-6 | CASSPSTGGAPYEQYF | TGTGCCAGCAGCCCTTCCACGGGGGGCGCCCCCTACGAGCAGTACTTC
- | TRBD2 | 16 | TRBJ2-2 | TRBV7-8 | CASSPTSGRAAGELFF | TGTGCCAGCAGCCCCACTAGCGGGAGAGCTGCCGGGGAGCTGTTTTTT
- | - | 15 | TRBJ1-5 | TRBV6-1 | CASSDEGWGNQPQHF | TGTGCCAGCAGTGATGAGGGATGGGGCAATCAGCCCCAGCATTTT
- | - | 18 | TRBJ1-4 | TRBV15 | CATSRDLPGVATNEKLFF | TGTGCCACCAGCAGAGATCTCCCGGGGGTTGCAACTAATGAAAAACTGTTTTTT
once | TRBD1 | 16 | TRBJ2-7 | TRBV5-5 | CASSLVTSRGRGEQYF | TGTGCCAGCAGCTTGGTGACCTCCAGGGGGCGCGGGGAGCAGTACTTC
- | - | 14 | TRBJ2-5 | TRBV11-2 | CASSPSIFQETQYF | TGTGCCAGCAGCCCTAGTATCTTCCAAGAGACCCAGTACTTC
- | TRBD1 | 14 | TRBJ2-7 | TRBV6-2/TRBV6-3 | CASSPGTANYEQYF | TGTGCCAGCAGTCCCGGGACAGCGAACTACGAGCAGTACTTC
- | TRBD1 | 15 | TRBJ1-6 | TRBV2 | CASSDLDRRDSPLHF | TGTGCCAGCAGTGACCTGGACAGGCGAGATTCACCCCTCCACTTT
- | - | 11 | TRBJ1-1 | TRBV5-1 | CASSFSGEAFF | TGCGCCAGCAGCTTTTCCGGGGAAGCTTTCTTT
- | TRBD1 | 14 | TRBJ1-5 | TRBV25-1 | CASRKTGTNQPQHF | TGTGCCAGCAGAAAGACAGGGACGAATCAGCCCCAGCATTTT
- | TRBD1 | 15 | TRBJ2-1 | TRBV7-8 | CASSARTGGRNEQFF | TGTGCCAGCAGCGCCCGGACAGGGGGCAGGAATGAGCAGTTCTTC
- | TRBD1 | 13 | TRBJ1-1 | TRBV5-4 | CASSLAGGDEAFF | TGTGCCAGCAGCTTGGCAGGGGGCGATGAAGCTTTCTTT
- | TRBD2 | 13 | TRBJ2-7 | TRBV6-6 | CASSRGDHYEQYF | TGTGCCAGCAGCCGGGGGGACCACTACGAGCAGTACTTC
few | - | 14 | TRBJ1-1 | TRBV11-2 | CASSLDAPTGGAFF | TGTGCCAGCAGCTTAGATGCGCCAACCGGGGGGGCTTTCTTT